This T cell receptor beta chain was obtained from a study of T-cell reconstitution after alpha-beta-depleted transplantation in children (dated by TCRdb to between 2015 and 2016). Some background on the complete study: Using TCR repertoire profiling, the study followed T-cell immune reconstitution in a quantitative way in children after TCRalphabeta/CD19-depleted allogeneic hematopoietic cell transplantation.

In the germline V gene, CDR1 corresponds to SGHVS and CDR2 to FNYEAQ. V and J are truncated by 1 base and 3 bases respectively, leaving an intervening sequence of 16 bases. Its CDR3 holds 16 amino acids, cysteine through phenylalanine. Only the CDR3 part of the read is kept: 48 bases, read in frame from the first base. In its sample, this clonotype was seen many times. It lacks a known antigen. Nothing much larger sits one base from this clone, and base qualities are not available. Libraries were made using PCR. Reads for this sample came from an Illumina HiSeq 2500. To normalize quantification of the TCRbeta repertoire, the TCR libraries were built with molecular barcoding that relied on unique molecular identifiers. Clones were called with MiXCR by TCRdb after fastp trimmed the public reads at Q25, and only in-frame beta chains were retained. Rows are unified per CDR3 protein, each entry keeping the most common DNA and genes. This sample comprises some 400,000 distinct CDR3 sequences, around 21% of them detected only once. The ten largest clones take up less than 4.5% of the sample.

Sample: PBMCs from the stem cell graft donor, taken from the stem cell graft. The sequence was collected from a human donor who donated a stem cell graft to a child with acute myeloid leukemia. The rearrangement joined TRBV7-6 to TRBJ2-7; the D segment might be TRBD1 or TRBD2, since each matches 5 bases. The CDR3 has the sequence CASSLGDVGRIYEQYF. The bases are TGTGCCAGCAGCTTAGGGGACGTGGGCAGGATCTACGAGCAGTACTTC. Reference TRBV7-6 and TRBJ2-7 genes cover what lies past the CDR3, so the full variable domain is GAGVSQSPRYKVTKRGQDVALRCDPISGHVSLYWYRQALGQGPEFLTYFNYEAQQDKSGLPNDRFSAERPEGSISTLTIQRTEQRDSAMYRCASSLGDVGRIYEQYFGPGTRLTVT.